The 29 T cell receptor beta chains in this list originate from one sample, sequenced in a study of blood T cell repertoires in COVID-19. Sequencing used immunoSEQ multiplex PCR; TCRdb keeps in-frame clones, though not all of them. The repertoire holds roughly 180,000 clones, with roughly 81% as singletons. Sequencing input: peripheral blood. Source of these receptors: a woman aged 80 or over with COVID-19, enrolled during active disease.

This sequence joins TRBV2 and TRBJ1-2, with 7 bases matching TRBD1. The V segment lost 11 bases and the J segment 4 bases; nucleotides outside the gene matches: 10. Germline lookup yields CDR1 SNHLY and CDR2 FYNNEI. CDR3 length: 13 amino acids. CDR3 sequence: CAGRDRPSYGYTF. The CDR3 nucleotides read TGTGCCGGCCGGGACAGACCTTCCTATGGCTACACCTTC.

The rearrangement links TRBV19 to TRBJ2-2; 11 positions agree with TRBD1. Losses at the gene ends were 7 bases for V and 3 bases for J; bases not matched to a gene: 10. The CDR3 contains 17 residues. Per the germline V gene, CDR1 is LNHDA and CDR2 is SQIVND (reference sequence). The CDR3 loop is CASNPGTGGRHTGELFF. DNA for the CDR3: TGTGCCAGTAACCCGGGGACAGGGGGTAGACACACCGGGGAGCTGTTTTTT.

CDR3 sequence: CASSQDDGGPRGAFF. DNA for the CDR3: TGCGCCAGCAGCCAAGATGATGGCGGGCCGCGGGGGGCTTTCTTT. This chain uses TRBV4-1 with TRBJ1-1; D is possibly TRBD1 (5 bases). The CDR3 is 15 amino acids. Germline loops: CDR1 MGHRA, CDR2 YSYEKL. Trimming left V 0 bases short and J 11 bases short, with 19 bases between.

This chain joins TRBV19 and TRBJ2-7; 7 nucleotides match TRBD1. With 6 bases clipped from V and 3 bases from J, the junction kept 8 bases outside the gene matches. Germline V lookup: CDR1 LNHDA, CDR2 SQIVND (reference sequence). CDR3 length: 14 residues. CDR3 protein: CASSRDSSYYEQYF. CDR3 DNA: TGTGCCAGTAGCCGGGACAGCTCATACTACGAGCAGTACTTC.

This sequence joins TRBV7-9 and TRBJ2-7, with TRBD2 matching over 10 bases. Per germline, CDR1 SEHNR and CDR2 FQNEAQ (reference sequence). This CDR3 contains 15 residues. Trimming at V came to 4 bases and at J to 4 bases, leaving 7 bases not matched to a gene. The CDR3, as DNA: TGTGCCAGCAGCTCAGGGGCTAGCGGGAGATACGAGCAGTACTTC. The encoded protein is CASSSGASGRYEQYF.

The CDR3 is CASSAQGSQYF. CDR3 DNA: TGTGCCAGCAGCGCACAGGGATCGCAGTATTTT. This chain uses TRBV9 with TRBJ2-3; D is perhaps TRBD1 (6 bases). The germline V and J ends were trimmed by 3 bases and 10 bases, with 9 bases remaining between them. The CDR3 length is 11 residues. Germline V lookup: CDR1 SGDLS, CDR2 YYNGEE.

This chain uses TRBV18 with TRBJ1-5; 9 bases map to TRBD1. Per the germline V gene, CDR1 is KGHSH and CDR2 is LQKENI. This CDR3 region has 14 residues. V shed 5 bases, J shed 4 bases, and the junction held 3 bases outside the gene matches. The CDR3 sequence is CASSSTGGNQPQHF. CDR3 coding DNA: TGTGCCAGCTCATCGACAGGGGGGAATCAGCCCCAGCATTTT.

The rearrangement joins TRBV18 to TRBJ1-1, with D possibly matching TRBD1 (5 bases). Germline V gives CDR1 KGHSH, CDR2 LQKENI. Trimming removed 4 bases at V and 0 bases at J, with 18 bases between. The CDR3 loop spans 17 amino acids. The CDR3 coding sequence is TGTGCCAGCTCACGGTACTCCAGGGAGGACATGAACACTGAAGCTTTCTTT. This codes for CASSRYSREDMNTEAFF.

The chain is built from TRBV11-3 and TRBJ1-4; 10 nucleotides line up with TRBD1. The CDR3 sequence is 15 residues long. V lost 5 bases to trimming and J lost 7 bases; unmatched junction nucleotides: 7. Germline CDR1 is SGHNT and CDR2 is YENEEA. Here the CDR3 reads CASSPSGTGVEKLFF. The CDR3 coding sequence is TGTGCCAGCAGCCCTTCCGGGACAGGGGTTGAAAAACTGTTTTTT.

The chain joins TRBV10-3 to TRBJ2-7, with TRBD1 matching 7 bases. With 2 bases clipped from V and 8 bases from J, the junction kept 21 bases outside the gene matches. Germline V gives CDR1 ENHRY, CDR2 SYGVKD. The CDR3 has 18 amino acids. The CDR3 region has the DNA TGTGCCATCAGTGAGAGACAGGGCATGATCGGGACGCTGGGACAGCAGTACTTC. Protein sequence: CAISERQGMIGTLGQQYF.

V usage is TRBV18 and J usage is TRBJ2-1; D is undetermined. Trimming left V 3 bases short and J 8 bases short, with 17 bases between. The CDR3 length is 15 residues. Looked up from germline, CDR1 is KGHSH and CDR2 is LQKENI. The DNA for the CDR3 is TGTGCCAGCTCACCGGTACTCCCTACCACGCATGAGCAGTTCTTC. The encoded protein is CASSPVLPTTHEQFF.

This chain links TRBV19 with TRBJ2-7; 9 bases are a match to TRBD1. J gave up 4 bases and V 4 bases, and 2 bases lay outside the gene matches. Germline assignment: CDR1 LNHDA and CDR2 SQIVND (reference sequence). The CDR3 has 13 amino acids. The CDR3 nucleotides are TGTGCCAGTAGTAAGGGGACAGGGTACGAGCAGTACTTC. Translation: CASSKGTGYEQYF.

This chain joins TRBV28 and TRBJ2-1, with 9 bases that match TRBD2. The CDR3 is 16 amino acids. The germline V gene encodes CDR1 MDHEN and CDR2 SYDVKM. Trimming at V came to 7 bases and at J to 7 bases, leaving 14 bases not matched to a gene. The CDR3 DNA follows: TGTGCCAGCACCAAAGGTGGGGGACTAGCCCAAAATGAGCAGTTCTTC. The encoded protein is CASTKGGGLAQNEQFF.

DNA of the CDR3: TGCGCCAGCAGCTTAGCGGGAGGGAGCACAGATACGCAGTATTTT. Translation: CASSLAGGSTDTQYF. This sequence joins TRBV5-1 and TRBJ2-3, with 10 bases that match TRBD2. J lost 0 bases, V lost 2 bases, and 0 bases had no gene match. The V gene's germline CDR1 is SGHRS and CDR2 YFSETQ. The CDR3 is made up of 15 amino acids.

The chain carries TRBV10-3 and TRBJ1-1, with D tentatively TRBD1 (6 bases). There are 13 residues in the CDR3. V was trimmed by 10 bases and J by 1 base, leaving 13 bases between them. CDR1 and CDR2 (germline): ENHRY, SYGVKD. CDR3 loop: CATRQAGNTEAFF. DNA for the CDR3: TGTGCCACCCGACAGGCTGGGAACACTGAAGCTTTCTTT.

The chain uses TRBV11-2 and TRBJ2-1, with D perhaps matching TRBD2 (6 bases). V dropped 5 bases and J dropped 0 bases, with 23 bases sitting between them. CDR1 and CDR2 (germline): SGHAT, FQNNGV. The CDR3 contains 19 residues. The CDR3 loop is CASSPPPRGALNSYNEQFF. CDR3 nucleotide sequence: TGTGCCAGCAGCCCTCCGCCGCGGGGTGCCTTGAACTCCTACAATGAGCAGTTCTTC.

The V call is TRBV4-1, the J call TRBJ1-4, with D perhaps TRBD1 (5 bases). Deletions cut 4 bases from V and 0 bases from J, with 9 bases between. CDR3 size: 15 residues. Per the germline V gene, CDR1 is MGHRA and CDR2 is YSYEKL. The CDR3 DNA sequence: TGCGCCAGCAGCCTAGGGACTGCAACTAATGAAAAACTGTTTTTT. Protein product: CASSLGTATNEKLFF.

The chain combines TRBV4-1 with TRBJ2-3; D might be TRBD2 (5 bases). With 1 base removed from V and 5 bases from J, the gap between germline ends came to 13 bases. The CDR3 is 15 amino acids. Germline V gene data show CDR1 as MGHRA and CDR2 as YSYEKL. CDR3 sequence: CASSQVPGWEDTQYF. DNA for the CDR3: TGCGCCAGCAGCCAAGTGCCGGGGTGGGAAGATACGCAGTATTTT.

This clone appeared a single time. The V gene is TRBV5-1, the J gene TRBJ2-2; TRBD2 aligns across 13 bases. CDR1 SGHRS and CDR2 YFSETQ come from the germline V gene. Germline trimming cut 0 bases from V and 5 bases from J; bases unmatched to any gene: 7. The CDR3 is made up of 18 amino acids. CDR3 protein: CASSLEGLAGYLTGELFF. The CDR3 region has the DNA TGCGCCAGCAGCTTGGAGGGACTAGCGGGATATCTTACCGGGGAGCTGTTTTTT.

The CDR3 is CVGGSDHYTYNEQFF. CDR3 bases: TGTGTAGGAGGCTCCGACCATTACACCTACAATGAGCAGTTCTTC. This rearrangement joins TRBV6-5 to TRBJ2-1, with D possibly being TRBD2 (5 bases). Germline V gene data show CDR1 as MNHEY and CDR2 as SVGAGI. The CDR3 consists of 15 residues.

This clone occurred a few times. The CDR3 region is CASSLGGTVYEQYF. The CDR3 DNA reads as TGTGCCAGCAGCTTAGGAGGGACAGTATACGAGCAGTACTTC. The V gene is TRBV11-2, the J gene TRBJ2-7, with 7 positions matching TRBD1. The germline CDR1 and CDR2 sequences are SGHAT and FQNNGV. Trimming at V came to 1 base and at J to 4 bases, leaving 4 bases not matched to a gene. The CDR3 consists of 14 residues.

This clone was seen more than once but under ten times. The chain joins TRBV7-8 to TRBJ1-5, with D hard to call. This CDR3 is built from 16 residues. V gave up 5 bases and J gave up 0 bases, with 14 bases separating them. From germline, CDR1 is SGHVS and CDR2 FQNEAQ. The CDR3 is CASSARGGFSNQPQHF. CDR3 nucleotides: TGTGCCAGCAGCGCACGGGGAGGTTTTAGCAATCAGCCCCAGCATTTT.

The rearrangement joins TRBV5-6 to TRBJ2-2, with 9 bases fitting TRBD2. This CDR3 is 16 amino acids long. Germline V gives CDR1 SGHDT, CDR2 YYEEEE. The junction had 10 bases not matched to a gene; V was cut back by 4 bases and J by 6 bases. This chain's CDR3 is CASSEGASGNPGELFF. CDR3 DNA sequence: TGTGCCAGCAGCGAAGGCGCTAGCGGGAATCCCGGGGAGCTGTTTTTT.

The V and J genes are TRBV11-3 and TRBJ1-1, with a tentative D call TRBD1 (6 bases). The length of the CDR3 is 15 residues. Trimming shortened V by 5 bases and J by 1 base, and 14 bases separated the two germline ends. Germline CDR1 and CDR2: SGHNT and YENEEA. Written as DNA, the CDR3 is TGTGCCAGCAGCGCATCCGGGACACAGAACACTGAAGCTTTCTTT. Its protein product is CASSASGTQNTEAFF.

This clone was counted at least ten times. The V and J genes are TRBV27 and TRBJ2-7, with 7 bases aligning to TRBD2. Losses at the gene ends were 6 bases for V and 0 bases for J; bases not matched to a gene: 5. The CDR3 runs to 14 residues. The germline gives CDR1 MNHEY, CDR2 SMNVEV (reference sequence). The CDR3 DNA sequence: TGTGCCAGCAGCATAGCGGGCCTCTCCTACGAGCAGTACTTC. It encodes CASSIAGLSYEQYF.

The V gene is TRBV3-1 (or the pseudogene TRBV3-2), the J gene TRBJ2-1; D is unclear. CDR1 and CDR2 (germline): LGHDT, YNNKEL (reference sequence). Between the trimmed V and J ends, which lost 4 bases and 2 bases, there was a span of 3 bases. The CDR3 spans 12 residues. CDR3 residues: CASSRAYNEQFF. The CDR3 DNA sequence: TGTGCCAGCAGCCGAGCCTACAATGAGCAGTTCTTC.

The chain has TRBV25-1 and TRBJ2-7; 10 positions match TRBD2. Germline V gene data show CDR1 as MGHDK and CDR2 as SYGVNS. The V gene end was trimmed by 1 base and the J gene end by 5 bases; junction bases not matched to a gene: 2. CDR3 size: 14 residues. CDR3 sequence reads: CASSESLAGDEQYF. In DNA form, the CDR3 reads TGTGCCAGCAGTGAATCGCTAGCGGGAGACGAGCAGTACTTC.

V usage is TRBV4-1 and J usage is TRBJ2-7, with TRBD2 matching over 11 bases. With 0 bases clipped from V and 7 bases from J, the junction kept 2 bases outside the gene matches. The CDR3 length is 14 residues. The germline V gene has CDR1 MGHRA and CDR2 YSYEKL. The CDR3, as DNA: TGCGCCAGCAGCCAAGAAGGGACTAGCGGAGAGCAGTACTTC. This translates into CASSQEGTSGEQYF.

The V gene is TRBV5-4, the J gene TRBJ2-1, with 9 nucleotides matching TRBD2. With 2 bases clipped from V and 8 bases from J, the junction kept 11 bases outside the gene matches. Germline CDR1 SGHNT, CDR2 YYREEE (reference sequence). The CDR3 runs 16 residues. CDR3 DNA: TGTGCCAGCAGCTTTCACCTTATAGCGGGAGAGGATGAGCAGTTCTTC. Protein sequence: CASSFHLIAGEDEQFF.